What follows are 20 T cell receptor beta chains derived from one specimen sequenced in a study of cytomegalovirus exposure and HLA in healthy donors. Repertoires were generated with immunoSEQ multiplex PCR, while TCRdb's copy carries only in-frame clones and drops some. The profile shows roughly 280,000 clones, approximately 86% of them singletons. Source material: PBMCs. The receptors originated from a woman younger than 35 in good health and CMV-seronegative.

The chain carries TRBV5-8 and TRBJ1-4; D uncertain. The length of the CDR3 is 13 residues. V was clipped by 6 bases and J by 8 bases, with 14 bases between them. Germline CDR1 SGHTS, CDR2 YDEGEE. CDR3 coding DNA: TGTGCCAGCAACCCTCATAGTCTGGAAAAACTGTTTTTT. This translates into CASNPHSLEKLFF.

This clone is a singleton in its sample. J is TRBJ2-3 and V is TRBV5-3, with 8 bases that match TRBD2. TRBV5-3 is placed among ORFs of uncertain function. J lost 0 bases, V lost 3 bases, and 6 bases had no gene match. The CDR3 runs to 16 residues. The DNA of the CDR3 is TGTGCCAGAAGCTCTAAGCGGGGGTCTAGCACAGATACGCAGTATTTT. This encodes CARSSKRGSSTDTQYF.

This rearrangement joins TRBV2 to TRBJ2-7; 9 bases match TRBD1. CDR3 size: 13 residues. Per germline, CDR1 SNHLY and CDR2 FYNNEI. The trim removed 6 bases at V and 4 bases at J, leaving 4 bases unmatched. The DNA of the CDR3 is TGTGCCAGCAGCCCCGGGACAGGGTACGAGCAGTACTTC. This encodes CASSPGTGYEQYF. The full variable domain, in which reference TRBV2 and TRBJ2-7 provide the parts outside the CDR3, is EPEVTQTPSHQVTQMGQEVILRCVPISNHLYFYWYRQILGQKVEFLVSFYNNEISEKSEIFDDQFSVERPDGSNFTLKIRSTKLEDSAMYFCASSPGTGYEQYFGPGTRLTVT.

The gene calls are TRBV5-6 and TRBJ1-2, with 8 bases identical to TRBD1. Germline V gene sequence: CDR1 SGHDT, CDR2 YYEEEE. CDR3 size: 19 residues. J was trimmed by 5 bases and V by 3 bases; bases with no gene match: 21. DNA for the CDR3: TGTGCCAGCAGCTCGATAAGCTGGACAGGGACCCCGCTCCGATATGGCTACACCTTC. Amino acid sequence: CASSSISWTGTPLRYGYTF.

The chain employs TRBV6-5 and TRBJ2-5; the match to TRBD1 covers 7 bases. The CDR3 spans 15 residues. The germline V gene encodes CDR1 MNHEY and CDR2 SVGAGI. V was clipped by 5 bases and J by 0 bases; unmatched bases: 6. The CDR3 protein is CASSGIGTDQETQYF. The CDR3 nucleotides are TGTGCCAGCAGTGGTATCGGGACAGACCAAGAGACCCAGTACTTC.

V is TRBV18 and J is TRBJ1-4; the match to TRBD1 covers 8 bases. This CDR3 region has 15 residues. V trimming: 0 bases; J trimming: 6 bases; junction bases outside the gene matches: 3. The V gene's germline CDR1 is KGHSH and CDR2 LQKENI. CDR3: CASSPPNRGDEKLFF. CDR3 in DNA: TGTGCCAGCTCACCACCGAACAGGGGGGATGAAAAACTGTTTTTT.

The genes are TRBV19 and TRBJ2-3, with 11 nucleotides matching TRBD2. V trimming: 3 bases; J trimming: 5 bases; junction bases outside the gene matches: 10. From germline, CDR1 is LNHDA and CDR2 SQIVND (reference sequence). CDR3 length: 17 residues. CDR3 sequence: CASSMGTSGGRGDTQYF. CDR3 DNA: TGTGCCAGTAGTATGGGGACTAGCGGAGGGAGGGGAGATACGCAGTATTTT.

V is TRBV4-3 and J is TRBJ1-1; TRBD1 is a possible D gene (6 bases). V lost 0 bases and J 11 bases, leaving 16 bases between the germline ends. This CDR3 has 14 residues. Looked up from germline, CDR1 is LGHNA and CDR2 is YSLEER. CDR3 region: CASSQDLAGASAFF. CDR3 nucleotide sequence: TGCGCCAGCAGCCAAGATTTAGCAGGGGCGTCCGCTTTCTTT.

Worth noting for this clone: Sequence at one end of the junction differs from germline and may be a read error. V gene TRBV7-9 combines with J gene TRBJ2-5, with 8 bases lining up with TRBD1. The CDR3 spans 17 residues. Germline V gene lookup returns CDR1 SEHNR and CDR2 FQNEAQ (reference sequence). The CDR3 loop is CASSLGRSTGDAETQYF. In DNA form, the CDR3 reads TGCGCCAGCAGCTTGGGGAGATCGACAGGGGATGCAGAGACCCAGTACTTC.

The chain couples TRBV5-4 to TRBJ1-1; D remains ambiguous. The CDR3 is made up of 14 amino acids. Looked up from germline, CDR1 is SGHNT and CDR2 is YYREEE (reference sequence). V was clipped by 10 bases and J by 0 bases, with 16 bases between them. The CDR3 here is CAVGPATLNTEAFF. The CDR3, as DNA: TGTGCCGTAGGTCCAGCGACTTTGAACACTGAAGCTTTCTTT.

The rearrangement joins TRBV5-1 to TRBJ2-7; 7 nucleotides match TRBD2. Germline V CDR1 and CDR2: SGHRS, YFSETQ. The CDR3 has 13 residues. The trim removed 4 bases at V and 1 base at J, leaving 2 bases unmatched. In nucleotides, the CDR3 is TGCGCCAGCAGCCGGGACTATTCCTACGAGCAGTACTTC. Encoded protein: CASSRDYSYEQYF.

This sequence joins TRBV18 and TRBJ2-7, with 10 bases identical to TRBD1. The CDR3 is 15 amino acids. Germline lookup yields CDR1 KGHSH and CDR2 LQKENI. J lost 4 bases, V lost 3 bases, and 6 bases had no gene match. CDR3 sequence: CASSPGTGVVYEQYF. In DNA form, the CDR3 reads TGTGCCAGCTCACCCGGGACAGGGGTTGTATACGAGCAGTACTTC.

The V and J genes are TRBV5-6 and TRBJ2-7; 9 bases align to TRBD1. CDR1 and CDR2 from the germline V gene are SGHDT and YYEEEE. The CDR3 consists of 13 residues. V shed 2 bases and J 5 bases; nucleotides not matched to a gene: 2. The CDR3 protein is CASSFRQGDEQYF. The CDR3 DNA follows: TGTGCCAGCAGCTTCCGACAGGGGGACGAGCAGTACTTC.

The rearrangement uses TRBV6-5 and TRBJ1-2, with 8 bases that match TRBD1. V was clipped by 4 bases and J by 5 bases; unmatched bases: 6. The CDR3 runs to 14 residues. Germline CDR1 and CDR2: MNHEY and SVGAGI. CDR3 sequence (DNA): TGTGCCAGCAGTTTTACCGACAGGGGTTATGGCTACACCTTC. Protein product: CASSFTDRGYGYTF.

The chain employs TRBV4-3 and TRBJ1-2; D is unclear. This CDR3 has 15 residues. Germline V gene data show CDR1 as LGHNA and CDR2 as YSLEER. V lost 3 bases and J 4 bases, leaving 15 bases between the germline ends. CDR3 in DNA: TGCGCCAGCAGCCAGAGACTTAGTTACCTCTATGGCTACACCTTC. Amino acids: CASSQRLSYLYGYTF.

CDR3: CASRQTGETQYF. CDR3 coding DNA: TGCGCCAGCAGACAAACAGGGGAGACCCAGTACTTC. The rearrangement links TRBV5-1 to TRBJ2-5; D is perhaps TRBD1 (6 bases). Trimming removed 5 bases at V and 5 bases at J, with 10 bases between. This CDR3 contains 12 residues. CDR1 is SGHRS, CDR2 YFSETQ, per germline.

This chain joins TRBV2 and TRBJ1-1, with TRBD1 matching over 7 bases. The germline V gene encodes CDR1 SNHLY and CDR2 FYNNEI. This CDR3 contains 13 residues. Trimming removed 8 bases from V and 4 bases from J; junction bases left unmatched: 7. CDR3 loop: CASAEGASTEAFF. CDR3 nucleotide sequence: TGTGCCAGCGCTGAGGGGGCGAGCACTGAAGCTTTCTTT.

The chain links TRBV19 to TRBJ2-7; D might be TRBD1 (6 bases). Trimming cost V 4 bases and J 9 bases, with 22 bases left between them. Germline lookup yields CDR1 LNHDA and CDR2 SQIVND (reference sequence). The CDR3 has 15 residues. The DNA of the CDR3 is TGTGCCAGTAGTAGCAAACAGGGTCCTTATGGGGGGCAGTACTTC. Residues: CASSSKQGPYGGQYF.

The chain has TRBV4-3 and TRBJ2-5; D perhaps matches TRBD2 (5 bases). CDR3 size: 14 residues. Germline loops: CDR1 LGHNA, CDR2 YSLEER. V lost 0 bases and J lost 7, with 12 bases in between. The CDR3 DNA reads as TGCGCCAGCAGCCAAGAATTCCTAGCAGGGACCCAGTACTTC. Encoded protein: CASSQEFLAGTQYF.

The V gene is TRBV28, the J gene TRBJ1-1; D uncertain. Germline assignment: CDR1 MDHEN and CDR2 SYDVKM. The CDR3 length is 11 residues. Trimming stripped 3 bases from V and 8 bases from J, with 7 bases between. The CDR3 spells CASSLSREAFF. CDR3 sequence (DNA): TGTGCCAGCAGTTTGTCCAGGGAAGCTTTCTTT.